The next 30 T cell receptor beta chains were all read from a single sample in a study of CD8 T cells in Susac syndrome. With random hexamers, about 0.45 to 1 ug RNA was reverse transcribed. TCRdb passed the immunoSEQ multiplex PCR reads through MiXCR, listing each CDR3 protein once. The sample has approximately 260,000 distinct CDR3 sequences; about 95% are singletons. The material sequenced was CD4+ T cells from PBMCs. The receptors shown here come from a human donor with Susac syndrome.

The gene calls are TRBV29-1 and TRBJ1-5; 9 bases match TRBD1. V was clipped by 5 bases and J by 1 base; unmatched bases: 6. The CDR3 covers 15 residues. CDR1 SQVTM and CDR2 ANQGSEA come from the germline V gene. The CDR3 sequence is CSVRQGVASNQPQHF. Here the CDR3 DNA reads TGCAGCGTTCGACAGGGGGTTGCAAGCAATCAGCCCCAGCATTTT.

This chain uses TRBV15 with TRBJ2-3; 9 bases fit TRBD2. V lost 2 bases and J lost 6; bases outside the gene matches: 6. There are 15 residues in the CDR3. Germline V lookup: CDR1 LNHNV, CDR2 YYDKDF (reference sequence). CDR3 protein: CATSRIAGALDTQYF. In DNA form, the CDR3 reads TGTGCCACCAGCAGAATAGCGGGAGCTTTGGATACGCAGTATTTT. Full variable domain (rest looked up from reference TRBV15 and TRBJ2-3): DAMVIQNPRYQVTQFGKPVTLSCSQTLNHNVMYWYQQKSSQAPKLLFHYYDKDFNNEADTPDNFQSRRPNTSFCFLDIRSPGLGDTAMYLCATSRIAGALDTQYFGPGTRLTVL.

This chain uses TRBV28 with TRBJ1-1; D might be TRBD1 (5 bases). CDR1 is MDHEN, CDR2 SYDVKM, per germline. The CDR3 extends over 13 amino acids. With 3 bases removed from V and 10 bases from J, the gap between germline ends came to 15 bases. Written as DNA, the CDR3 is TGTGCCAGCAGTTTCGGGGGAAACGCGATAGCTTTCTTT. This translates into CASSFGGNAIAFF. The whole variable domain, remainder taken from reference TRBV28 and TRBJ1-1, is DVKVTQSSRYLVKRTGEKVFLECVQDMDHENMFWYRQDPGLGLRLIYFSYDVKMKEKGDIPEGYSVSREKKERFSLILESASTNQTSMYLCASSFGGNAIAFFGQGTRLTVV.

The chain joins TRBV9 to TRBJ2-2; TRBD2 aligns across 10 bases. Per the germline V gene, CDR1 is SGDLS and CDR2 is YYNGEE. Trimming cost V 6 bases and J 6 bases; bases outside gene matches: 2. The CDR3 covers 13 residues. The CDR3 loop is CASNLAGAGELFF. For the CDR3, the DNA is TGTGCCAGCAATCTAGCGGGAGCCGGGGAGCTGTTTTTT.

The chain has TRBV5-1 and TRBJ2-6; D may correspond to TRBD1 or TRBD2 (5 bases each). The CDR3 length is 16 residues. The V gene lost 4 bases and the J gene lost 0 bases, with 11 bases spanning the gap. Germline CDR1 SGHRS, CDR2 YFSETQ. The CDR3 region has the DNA TGCGCCAGCAGCGACGGGGCGGTCTCTGGGGCCAACGTCCTGACTTTC. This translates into CASSDGAVSGANVLTF.

As DNA, the CDR3 is TGTGCCAGCAGCCATTCCTATGGCTACACCTTC. It yields the protein CASSHSYGYTF. V and J are TRBV3-1 and TRBJ1-2; D uncertain. This CDR3 is 11 amino acids long. In germline, CDR1 is LGHDT, CDR2 YNNKEL (reference sequence). Trimming cost V 3 bases and J 4 bases, with 3 bases left between them.

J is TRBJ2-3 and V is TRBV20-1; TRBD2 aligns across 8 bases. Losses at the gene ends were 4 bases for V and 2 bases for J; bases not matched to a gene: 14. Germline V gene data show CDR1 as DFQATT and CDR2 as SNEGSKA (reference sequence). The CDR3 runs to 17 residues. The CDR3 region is CSAILAGGGRHTDTQYF. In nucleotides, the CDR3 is TGCAGTGCTATTCTGGCGGGAGGAGGCAGACACACAGATACGCAGTATTTT.

This CDR3 reads CAWRVNRYEQYF. CDR3 nucleotide sequence: TGTGCCTGGAGGGTAAACCGCTACGAGCAGTACTTC. The chain joins TRBV30 to TRBJ2-7; no reliable D call. CDR3 length: 12 residues. V lost 3 bases, J lost 3 bases, and 9 bases lay in between. Germline V lookup: CDR1 GTSNPN, CDR2 SVGIG (reference sequence). The full variable domain, with the rest looked up from reference TRBV30 and TRBJ2-7, is SQTIHQWPATLVQPVGSPLSLECTVEGTSNPNLYWYRQAAGRGLQLLFYSVGIGQISSEVPQNLSASRPQDRQFILSSKKLLLSDSGFYLCAWRVNRYEQYFGPGTRLTVT.

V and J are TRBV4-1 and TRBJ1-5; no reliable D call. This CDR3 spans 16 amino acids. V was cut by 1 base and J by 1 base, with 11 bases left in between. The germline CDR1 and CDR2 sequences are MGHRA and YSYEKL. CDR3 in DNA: TGCGCCAGCAGCCAAGGAGTGGGGTTGAGCAATCAGCCCCAGCATTTT. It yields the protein CASSQGVGLSNQPQHF.

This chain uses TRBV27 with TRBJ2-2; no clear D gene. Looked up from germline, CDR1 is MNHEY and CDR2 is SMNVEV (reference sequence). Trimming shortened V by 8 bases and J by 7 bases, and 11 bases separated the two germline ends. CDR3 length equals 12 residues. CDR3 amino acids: CASAPAVGELFF. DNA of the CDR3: TGTGCCAGCGCCCCGGCGGTCGGGGAGCTGTTTTTT.

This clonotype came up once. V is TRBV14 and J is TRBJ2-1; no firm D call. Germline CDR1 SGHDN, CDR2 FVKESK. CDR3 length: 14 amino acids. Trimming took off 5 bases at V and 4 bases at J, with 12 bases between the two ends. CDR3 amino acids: CASSKRDEYNEQFF. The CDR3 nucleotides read TGTGCCAGCAGCAAACGAGACGAATACAATGAGCAGTTCTTC.

CDR3: CSARDEFREQGGQFF. In DNA, the CDR3 is TGCAGTGCTAGAGATGAGTTCCGGGAGCAGGGGGGGCAGTTCTTC. V is TRBV20-1 and J is TRBJ2-1, with D perhaps TRBD1 (7 bases). CDR1 DFQATT and CDR2 SNEGSKA come from the germline V gene (reference sequence). This CDR3 region has 15 residues. V was trimmed by 0 bases and J by 12 bases, leaving 21 bases between them.

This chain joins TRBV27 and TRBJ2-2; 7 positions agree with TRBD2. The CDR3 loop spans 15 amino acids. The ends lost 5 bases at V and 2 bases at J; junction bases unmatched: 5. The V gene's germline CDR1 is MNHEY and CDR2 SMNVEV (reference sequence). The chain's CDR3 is CASSRLAVNTGELFF. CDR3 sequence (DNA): TGTGCCAGCAGTCGACTAGCAGTTAACACCGGGGAGCTGTTTTTT.

CDR3 residues: CASSLQPNSYEQYF. CDR3 nucleotide sequence: TGTGCCAGCAGTCTGCAACCGAATTCCTACGAGCAGTACTTC. The chain uses TRBV28 and TRBJ2-7; D not certain. In germline, CDR1 is MDHEN, CDR2 SYDVKM. The CDR3 covers 14 residues. Trimming stripped 5 bases from V and 1 base from J, with 12 bases between.

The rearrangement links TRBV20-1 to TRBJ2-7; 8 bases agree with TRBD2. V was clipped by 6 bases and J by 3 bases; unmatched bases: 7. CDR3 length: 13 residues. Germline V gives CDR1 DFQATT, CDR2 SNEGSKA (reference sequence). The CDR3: CSAWAGGLYEQYF. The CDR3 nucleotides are TGCAGTGCGTGGGCGGGAGGCCTCTACGAGCAGTACTTC.

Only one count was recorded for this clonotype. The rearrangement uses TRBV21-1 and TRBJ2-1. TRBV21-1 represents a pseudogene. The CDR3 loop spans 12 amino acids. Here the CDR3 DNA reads TGTGCCAGCAGCATTGGGCAGACGTCAAAGTTCTTC. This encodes CASSIGQTSKFF.

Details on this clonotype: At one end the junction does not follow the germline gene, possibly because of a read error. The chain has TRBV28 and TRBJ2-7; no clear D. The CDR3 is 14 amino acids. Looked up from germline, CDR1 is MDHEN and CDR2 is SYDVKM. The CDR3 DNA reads TGTGCCAGCAGCCTCCCACTTCTTTCCTCCGAGCAGTACTTC. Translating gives CASSLPLLSSEQYF.

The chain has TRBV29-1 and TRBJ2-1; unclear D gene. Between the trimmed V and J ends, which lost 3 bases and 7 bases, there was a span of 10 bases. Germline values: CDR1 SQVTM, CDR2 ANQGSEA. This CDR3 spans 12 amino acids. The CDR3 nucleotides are TGCAGCGTTGATCCGACGAAAAATGAGCAGTTCTTC. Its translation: CSVDPTKNEQFF.

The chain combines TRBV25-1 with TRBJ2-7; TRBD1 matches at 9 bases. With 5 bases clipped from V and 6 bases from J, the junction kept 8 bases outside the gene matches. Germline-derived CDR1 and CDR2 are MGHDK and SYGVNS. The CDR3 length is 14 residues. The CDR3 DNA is TGTGCCAGCAGTTTCGGGACAGGGATAGGCGAGCAGTACTTC. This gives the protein CASSFGTGIGEQYF.

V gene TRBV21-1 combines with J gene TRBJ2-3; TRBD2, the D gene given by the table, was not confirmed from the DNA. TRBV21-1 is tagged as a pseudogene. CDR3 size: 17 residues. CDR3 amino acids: CASRGGKAGRARRTQYF. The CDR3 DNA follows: TGTGCCAGCCGGGGAGGGAAAGCGGGAAGGGCCAGGAGGACGCAGTATTTT.

The CDR3 nucleotides read TGTGCCAGCAGCTGGGTAACAGGGCGACAAGACCAGCCCCAGCATTTT. Amino acids: CASSWVTGRQDQPQHF. The chain combines TRBV7-8 with TRBJ1-5, with a weak D call TRBD1 (6 bases). This CDR3 spans 16 amino acids. The V gene's germline CDR1 is SGHVS and CDR2 FQNEAQ. V was pared by 4 bases and J by 7 bases, with 20 bases between. The whole variable domain, remainder taken from reference TRBV7-8 and TRBJ1-5, is GAGVSQSPRYKVAKRGQDVALRCDPISGHVSLFWYQQALGQGPEFLTYFQNEAQLDKSGLPSDRFFAERPEGSVSTLKIQRTQQEDSAVYLCASSWVTGRQDQPQHFGDGTRLSIL.

The CDR3 region has the DNA TGTGCCAGCAGCGTAGAGGTTAGCGGGAGCACAGATACGCAGTATTTT. Encoded protein: CASSVEVSGSTDTQYF. The genes are TRBV9 and TRBJ2-3; 7 bases agree with TRBD2. Unmatched junction bases numbered 4, after V lost 0 bases and J lost 0 bases. CDR3 length equals 16 residues. Germline V gene sequence: CDR1 SGDLS, CDR2 YYNGEE.

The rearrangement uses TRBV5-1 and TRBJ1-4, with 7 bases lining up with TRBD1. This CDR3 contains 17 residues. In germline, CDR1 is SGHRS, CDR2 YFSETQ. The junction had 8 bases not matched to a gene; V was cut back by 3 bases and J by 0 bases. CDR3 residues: CASSSSGTAATNEKLFF. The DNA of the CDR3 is TGCGCCAGCAGCTCGTCCGGGACAGCTGCAACTAATGAAAAACTGTTTTTT.

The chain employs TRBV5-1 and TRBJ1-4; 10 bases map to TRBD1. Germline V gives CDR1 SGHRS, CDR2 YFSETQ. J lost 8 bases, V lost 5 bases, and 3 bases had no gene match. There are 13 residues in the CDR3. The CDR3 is CASRGQGPEKLFF. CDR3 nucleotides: TGCGCCAGCAGGGGACAGGGGCCCGAAAAACTGTTTTTT.

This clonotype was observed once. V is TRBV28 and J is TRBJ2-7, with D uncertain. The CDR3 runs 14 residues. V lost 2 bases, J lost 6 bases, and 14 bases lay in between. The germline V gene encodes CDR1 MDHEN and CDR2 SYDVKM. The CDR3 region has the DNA TGTGCCAGCAGTTTAAAGTCCCAAGTCCGCGAGCAGTACTTC. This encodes CASSLKSQVREQYF.

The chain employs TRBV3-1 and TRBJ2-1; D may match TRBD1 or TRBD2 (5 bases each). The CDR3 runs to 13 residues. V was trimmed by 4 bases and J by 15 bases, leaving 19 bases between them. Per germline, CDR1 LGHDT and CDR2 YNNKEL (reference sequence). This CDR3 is CASSLPAGGVPFF. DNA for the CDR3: TGTGCCAGCAGCCTCCCGGCTGGGGGTGTGCCGTTCTTC.

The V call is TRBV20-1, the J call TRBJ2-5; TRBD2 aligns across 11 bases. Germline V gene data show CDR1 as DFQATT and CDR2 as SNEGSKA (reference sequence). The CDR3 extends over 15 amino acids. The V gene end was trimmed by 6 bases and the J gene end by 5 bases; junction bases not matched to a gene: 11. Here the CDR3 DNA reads TGCAGTGCCCCGAGAGCGACTAGCGGGATGGAGACCCAGTACTTC. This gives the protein CSAPRATSGMETQYF.

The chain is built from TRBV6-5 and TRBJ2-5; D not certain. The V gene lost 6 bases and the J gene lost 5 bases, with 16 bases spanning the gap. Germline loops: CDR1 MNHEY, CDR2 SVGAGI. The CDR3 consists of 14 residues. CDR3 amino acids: CASSRTTRLETQYF. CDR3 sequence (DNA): TGTGCCAGCAGCCGGACCACACGGCTGGAGACCCAGTACTTC.

CDR3 residues: CASSLGLAGIDEQYF. CDR3 sequence (DNA): TGCGCCAGCAGCTTGGGCCTAGCGGGGATCGACGAGCAGTACTTC. This chain joins TRBV5-1 and TRBJ2-7; the match to TRBD2 covers 9 bases. CDR3 length: 15 residues. Germline assignment: CDR1 SGHRS and CDR2 YFSETQ. The V and J ends lost 0 bases and 5 bases, in that order; junction bases with no gene match: 6.

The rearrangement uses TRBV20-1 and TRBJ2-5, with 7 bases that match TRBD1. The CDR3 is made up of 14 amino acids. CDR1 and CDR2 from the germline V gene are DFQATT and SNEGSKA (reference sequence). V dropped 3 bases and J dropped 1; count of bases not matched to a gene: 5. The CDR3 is CSASYGTAQETQYF. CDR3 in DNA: TGCAGTGCTAGTTACGGGACAGCCCAAGAGACCCAGTACTTC.